This T cell receptor beta chain was captured by sequencing in a study of post-analysis software for immune sequencing data. Study-wide points: Four or five TRBV segments, TRBV5-6, TRBV5-1 and TRBV20-1 among them, were found more frequent in patients than controls.

Germline loops: CDR1 MNHEY, CDR2 SVGAGI. The CDR3 consists of 13 residues. V was trimmed by 7 bases and J by 6 bases, leaving 12 bases between them. This clonotype was picked up a small number of times. Its antigen is as yet unknown. Incorporated into the TCR beta cDNA libraries were unique molecular identifiers, which served to reduce PCR and sequencing biases. TCRdb re-called the PCR reads through MiXCR, storing one row per CDR3 protein. The table lists about 540,000 distinct CDR3 sequences, 30% to 40% of them singletons, with 6% in the top ten. This TCR derives from a girl between 2 and 17 years old with multiple sclerosis. Specimen: blood. The J gene is TRBJ1-4, the V gene TRBV6-5; D is uncertain. The CDR3 DNA follows: TGTGCCAGCAACCCGAGACTCCATGAAAAACTGTTTTTT. This translates into CASNPRLHEKLFF.